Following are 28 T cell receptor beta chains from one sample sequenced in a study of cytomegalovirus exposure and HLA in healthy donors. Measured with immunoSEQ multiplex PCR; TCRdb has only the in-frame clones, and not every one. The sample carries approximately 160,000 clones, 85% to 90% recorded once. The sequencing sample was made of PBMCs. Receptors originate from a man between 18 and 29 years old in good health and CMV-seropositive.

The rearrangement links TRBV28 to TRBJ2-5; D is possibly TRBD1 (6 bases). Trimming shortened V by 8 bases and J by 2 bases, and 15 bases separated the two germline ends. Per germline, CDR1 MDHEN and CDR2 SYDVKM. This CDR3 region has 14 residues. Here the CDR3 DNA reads TGTGCCAGCGGACGATGGCAGGGGCAAGAGACCCAGTACTTC. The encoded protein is CASGRWQGQETQYF. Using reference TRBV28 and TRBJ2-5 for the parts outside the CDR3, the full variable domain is DVKVTQSSRYLVKRTGEKVFLECVQDMDHENMFWYRQDPGLGLRLIYFSYDVKMKEKGDIPEGYSVSREKKERFSLILESASTNQTSMYLCASGRWQGQETQYFGPGTRLLVL.

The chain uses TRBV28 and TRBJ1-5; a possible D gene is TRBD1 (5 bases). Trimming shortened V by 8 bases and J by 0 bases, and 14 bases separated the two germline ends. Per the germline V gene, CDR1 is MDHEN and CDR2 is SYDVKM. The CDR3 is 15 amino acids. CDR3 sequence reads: CASGVQAYSNQPQHF. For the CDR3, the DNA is TGTGCCAGCGGAGTACAGGCTTATAGCAATCAGCCCCAGCATTTT.

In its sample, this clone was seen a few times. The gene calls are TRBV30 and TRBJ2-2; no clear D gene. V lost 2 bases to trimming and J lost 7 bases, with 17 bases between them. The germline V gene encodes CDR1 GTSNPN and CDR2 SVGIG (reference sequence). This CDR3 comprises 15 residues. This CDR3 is CAWSPYPQGGGELFF. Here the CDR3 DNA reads TGTGCCTGGAGTCCCTACCCCCAAGGCGGCGGGGAGCTGTTTTTT.

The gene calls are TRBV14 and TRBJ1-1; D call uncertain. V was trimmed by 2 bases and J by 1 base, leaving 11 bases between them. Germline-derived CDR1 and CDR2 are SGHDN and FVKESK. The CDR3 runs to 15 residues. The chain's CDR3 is CASSQSGRANTEAFF. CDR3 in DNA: TGTGCCAGCAGCCAATCGGGGAGGGCGAACACTGAAGCTTTCTTT.

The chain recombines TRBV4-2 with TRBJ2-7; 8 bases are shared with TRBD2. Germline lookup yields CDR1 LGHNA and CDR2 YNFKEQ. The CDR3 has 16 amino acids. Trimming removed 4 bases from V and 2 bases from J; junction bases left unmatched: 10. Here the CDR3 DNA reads TGTGCCAGCAGCCCTAGTACTAGCGGACTGACCTACGAGCAGTACTTC. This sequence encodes CASSPSTSGLTYEQYF.

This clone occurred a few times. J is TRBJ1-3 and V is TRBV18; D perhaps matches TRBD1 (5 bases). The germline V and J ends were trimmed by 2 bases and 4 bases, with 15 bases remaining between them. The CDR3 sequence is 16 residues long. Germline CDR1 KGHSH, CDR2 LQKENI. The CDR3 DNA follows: TGTGCCAGCTCACCAAGCGAAGGGGCGGGAGGAAACACCATATATTTT. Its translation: CASSPSEGAGGNTIYF.

As DNA, the CDR3 is TGTGCCAGTAGCCCGGGGGAACCAATGTTTGAAGCTTTCTTT. This encodes CASSPGEPMFEAFF. This chain links TRBV19 with TRBJ1-1; possible D gene TRBD1, 5 bases. CDR1 LNHDA and CDR2 SQIVND come from the germline V gene (reference sequence). This CDR3 is built from 14 residues. With 6 bases removed from V and 7 bases from J, the gap between germline ends came to 18 bases.

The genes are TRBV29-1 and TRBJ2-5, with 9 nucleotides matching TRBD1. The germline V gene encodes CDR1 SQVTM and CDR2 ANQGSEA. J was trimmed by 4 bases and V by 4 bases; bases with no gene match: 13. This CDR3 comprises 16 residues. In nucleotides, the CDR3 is TGCAGCGTTGGCCTCGGGACAGGGTTCAAGGGAGAGACCCAGTACTTC. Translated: CSVGLGTGFKGETQYF.

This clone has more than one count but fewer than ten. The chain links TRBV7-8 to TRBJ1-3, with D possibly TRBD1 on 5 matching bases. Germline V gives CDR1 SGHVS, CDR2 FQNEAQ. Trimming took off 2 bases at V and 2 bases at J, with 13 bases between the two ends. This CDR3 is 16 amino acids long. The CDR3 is CASSLLPRATGNTIYF. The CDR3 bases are TGTGCCAGCAGCTTACTTCCCAGGGCCACTGGAAACACCATATATTTT. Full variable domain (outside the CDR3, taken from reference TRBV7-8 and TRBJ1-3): GAGVSQSPRYKVAKRGQDVALRCDPISGHVSLFWYQQALGQGPEFLTYFQNEAQLDKSGLPSDRFFAERPEGSVSTLKIQRTQQEDSAVYLCASSLLPRATGNTIYFGEGSWLTVV.

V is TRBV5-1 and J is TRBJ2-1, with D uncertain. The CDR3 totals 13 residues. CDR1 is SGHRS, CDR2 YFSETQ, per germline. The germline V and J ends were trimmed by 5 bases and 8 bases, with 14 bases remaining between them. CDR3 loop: CASRPDNNDEQFF. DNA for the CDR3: TGCGCCAGCAGACCCGACAATAACGATGAGCAGTTCTTC.

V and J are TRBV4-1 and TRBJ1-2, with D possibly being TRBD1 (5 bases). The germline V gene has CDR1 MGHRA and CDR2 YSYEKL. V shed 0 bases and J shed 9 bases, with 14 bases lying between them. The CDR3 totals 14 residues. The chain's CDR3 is CASSQDRDSLSYTF. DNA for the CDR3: TGCGCCAGCAGCCAAGACCGAGACAGCCTTAGCTACACCTTC.

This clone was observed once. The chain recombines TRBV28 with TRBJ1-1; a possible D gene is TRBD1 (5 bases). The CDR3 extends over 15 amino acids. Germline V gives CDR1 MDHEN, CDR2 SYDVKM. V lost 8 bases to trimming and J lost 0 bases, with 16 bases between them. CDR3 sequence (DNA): TGTGCCAGCCTTACCCAGGGCCACATGAACACTGAAGCTTTCTTT. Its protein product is CASLTQGHMNTEAFF.

The CDR3 DNA reads as TGTGCCACCAGCAGTAGGAATCGGAGCGGGACCTCCTACGAGCAGTACTTC. Residues: CATSSRNRSGTSYEQYF. The chain has TRBV15 and TRBJ2-7, with TRBD2 matching 7 bases. The CDR3 is 17 residues long. The germline gives CDR1 LNHNV, CDR2 YYDKDF (reference sequence). V shed 3 bases and J 0 bases; nucleotides not matched to a gene: 11.

DNA for the CDR3: TGCAGCGTTGCAAGCGGACAGGGAGGGAAGACCCAGTACTTC. Encoded protein: CSVASGQGGKTQYF. The chain uses TRBV29-1 and TRBJ2-5, with a tentative D call TRBD1 (8 bases). CDR3 length equals 14 residues. CDR1 and CDR2 from the germline V gene are SQVTM and ANQGSEA. Trimming cost V 4 bases and J 6 bases, with 18 bases left between them.

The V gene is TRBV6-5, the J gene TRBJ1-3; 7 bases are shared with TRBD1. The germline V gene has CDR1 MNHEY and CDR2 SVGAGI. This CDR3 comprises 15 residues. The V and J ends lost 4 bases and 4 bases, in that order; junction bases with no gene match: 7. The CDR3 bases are TGTGCCAGCAGTTCAACAGGGGAAGGCGGAAACACCATATATTTT. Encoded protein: CASSSTGEGGNTIYF.

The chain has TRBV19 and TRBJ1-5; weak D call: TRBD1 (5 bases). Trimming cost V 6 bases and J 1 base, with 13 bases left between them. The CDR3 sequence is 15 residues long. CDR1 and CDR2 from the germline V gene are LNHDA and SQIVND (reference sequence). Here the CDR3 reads CASRAGITSNQPQHF. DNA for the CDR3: TGTGCCAGTAGGGCAGGGATTACGAGCAATCAGCCCCAGCATTTT.

This chain's CDR3 is CASSLTDRGTEAFF. As DNA, the CDR3 is TGTGCCAGCAGCTTAACCGACAGGGGGACTGAAGCTTTCTTT. This chain links TRBV7-3 with TRBJ1-1, with 9 bases aligning to TRBD1. This CDR3 is 14 amino acids long. Germline CDR1 and CDR2: SGHTA and FQGTGA. Trimming took 0 bases from V and 5 from J; bases not matched to a gene: 1. Combining the CDR3 with reference TRBV7-3 and TRBJ1-1 gives the whole variable domain GAGVSQTPSNKVTEKGKYVELRCDPISGHTALYWYRQSLGQGPEFLIYFQGTGAADDSGLPNDRFFAVRPEGSVSTLKIQRTERGDSAVYLCASSLTDRGTEAFFGQGTRLTVV.

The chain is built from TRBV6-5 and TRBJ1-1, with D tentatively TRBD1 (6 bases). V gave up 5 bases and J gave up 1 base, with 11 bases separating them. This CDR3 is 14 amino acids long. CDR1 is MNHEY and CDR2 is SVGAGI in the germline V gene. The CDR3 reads CASSPGTPNTEAFF. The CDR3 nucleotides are TGTGCCAGCAGTCCCGGGACACCGAACACTGAAGCTTTCTTT.

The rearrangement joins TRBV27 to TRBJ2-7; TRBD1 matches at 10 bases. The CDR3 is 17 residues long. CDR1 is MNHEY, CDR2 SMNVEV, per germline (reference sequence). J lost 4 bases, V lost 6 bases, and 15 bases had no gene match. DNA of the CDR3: TGTGCCAGCAGCATCCGGACAGGGGGGACCCGGACTTACGAGCAGTACTTC. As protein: CASSIRTGGTRTYEQYF.

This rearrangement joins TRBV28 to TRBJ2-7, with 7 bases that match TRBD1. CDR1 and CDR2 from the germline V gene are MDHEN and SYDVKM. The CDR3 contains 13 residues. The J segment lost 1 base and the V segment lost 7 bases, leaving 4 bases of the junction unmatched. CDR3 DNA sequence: TGTGCCAGCACTCTGACAGGGTCCTACGAGCAGTACTTC. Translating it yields CASTLTGSYEQYF. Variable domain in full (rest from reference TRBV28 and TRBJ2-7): DVKVTQSSRYLVKRTGEKVFLECVQDMDHENMFWYRQDPGLGLRLIYFSYDVKMKEKGDIPEGYSVSREKKERFSLILESASTNQTSMYLCASTLTGSYEQYFGPGTRLTVT.

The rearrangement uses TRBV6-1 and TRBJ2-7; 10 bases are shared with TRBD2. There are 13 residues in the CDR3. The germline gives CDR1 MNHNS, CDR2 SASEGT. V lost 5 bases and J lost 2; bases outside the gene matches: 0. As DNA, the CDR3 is TGTGCCAGCAGTAGCGGGAGGGCCTACGAGCAGTACTTC. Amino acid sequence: CASSSGRAYEQYF.

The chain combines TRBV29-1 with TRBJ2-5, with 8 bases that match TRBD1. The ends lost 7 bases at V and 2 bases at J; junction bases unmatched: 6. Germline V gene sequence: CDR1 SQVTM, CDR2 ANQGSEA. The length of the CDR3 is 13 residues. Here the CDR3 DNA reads TGCAGCGGGAACAGGGGGTCACAAGAGACCCAGTACTTC. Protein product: CSGNRGSQETQYF.

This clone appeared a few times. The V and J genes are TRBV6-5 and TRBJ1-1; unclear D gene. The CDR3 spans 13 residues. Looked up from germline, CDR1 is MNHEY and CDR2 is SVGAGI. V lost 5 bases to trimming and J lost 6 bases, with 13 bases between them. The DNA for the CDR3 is TGTGCCAGCAGTCACCAGACAAGTTCTGAAGCTTTCTTT. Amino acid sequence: CASSHQTSSEAFF.

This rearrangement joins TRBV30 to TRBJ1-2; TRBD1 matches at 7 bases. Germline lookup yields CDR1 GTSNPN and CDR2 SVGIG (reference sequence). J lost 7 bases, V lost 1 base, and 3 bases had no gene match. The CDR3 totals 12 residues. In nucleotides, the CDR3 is TGTGCCTGGAGTGGACAGGGACCTGGCTACACCTTC. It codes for CAWSGQGPGYTF.

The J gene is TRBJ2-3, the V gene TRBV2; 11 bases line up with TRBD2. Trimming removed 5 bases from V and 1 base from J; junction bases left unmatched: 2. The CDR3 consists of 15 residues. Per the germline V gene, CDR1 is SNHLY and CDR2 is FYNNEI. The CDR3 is CASSPGLAGTDTQYF. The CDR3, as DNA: TGTGCCAGCAGTCCGGGACTAGCGGGCACAGATACGCAGTATTTT.

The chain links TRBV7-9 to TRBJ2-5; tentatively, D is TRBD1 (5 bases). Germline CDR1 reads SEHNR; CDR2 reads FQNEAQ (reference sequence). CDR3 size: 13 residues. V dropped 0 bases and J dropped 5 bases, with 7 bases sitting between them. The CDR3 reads CASSLAGLETQYF. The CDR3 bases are TGTGCCAGCAGCTTAGCGGGGCTGGAGACCCAGTACTTC. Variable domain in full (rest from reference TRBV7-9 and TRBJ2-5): DTGVSQNPRHKITKRGQNVTFRCDPISEHNRLYWYRQTLGQGPEFLTYFQNEAQLEKSRLLSDRFSAERPKGSFSTLEIQRTEQGDSAMYLCASSLAGLETQYFGPGTRLLVL.

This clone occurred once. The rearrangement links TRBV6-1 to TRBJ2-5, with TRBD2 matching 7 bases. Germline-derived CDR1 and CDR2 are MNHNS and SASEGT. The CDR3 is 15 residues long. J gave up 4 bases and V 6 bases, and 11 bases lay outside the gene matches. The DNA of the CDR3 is TGTGCCAGCAGCGCGCGGGAGCTCCAAGGAGAGACCCAGTACTTC. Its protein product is CASSARELQGETQYF.

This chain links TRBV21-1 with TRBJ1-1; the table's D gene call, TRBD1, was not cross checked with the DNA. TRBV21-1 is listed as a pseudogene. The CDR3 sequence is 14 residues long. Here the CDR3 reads CASNRDRGGTEAFF. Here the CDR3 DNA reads TGTGCCAGCAACCGGGACAGGGGCGGGACTGAAGCTTTCTTT.